The clone carrying this T cell receptor beta chain was seen just once. This record comes from a study of blood T cell repertoires in COVID-19. TCRdb keeps only in-frame clones here, not all; method: immunoSEQ multiplex PCR. The sample shows approximately 30,000 clones, approximately 82% of them seen only once. This CDR3 has 14 amino acids. The V end was cut by 3 bases, the J end by 3 bases, with 6 bases between. Germline V CDR1 and CDR2: MNHEY, SMNVEV (reference sequence). Source material: peripheral blood. The rearrangement joins TRBV27 to TRBJ1-6; D ambiguous. The receptor comes from a woman aged 55 to 70 with acute or convalescent COVID-19. The CDR3 DNA follows: TGTGCCAGCAGTTTGCGGGTCTATAATTCACCCCTCCACTTT. Its translation is CASSLRVYNSPLHF.